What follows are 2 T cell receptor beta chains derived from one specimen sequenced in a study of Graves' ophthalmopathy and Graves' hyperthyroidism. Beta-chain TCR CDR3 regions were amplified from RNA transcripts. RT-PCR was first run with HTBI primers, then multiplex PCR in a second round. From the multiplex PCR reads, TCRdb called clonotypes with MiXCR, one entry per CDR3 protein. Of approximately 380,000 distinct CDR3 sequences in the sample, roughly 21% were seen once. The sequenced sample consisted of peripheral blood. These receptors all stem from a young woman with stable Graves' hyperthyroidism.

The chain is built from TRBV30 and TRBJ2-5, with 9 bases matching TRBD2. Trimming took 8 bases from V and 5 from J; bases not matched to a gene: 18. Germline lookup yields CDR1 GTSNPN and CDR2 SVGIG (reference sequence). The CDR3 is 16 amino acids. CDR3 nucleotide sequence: TGTGCCAGCAGCCTCCTCGGGCGGGGGGGCGAGGAGACCCAGTACTTC. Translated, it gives CASSLLGRGGEETQYF.

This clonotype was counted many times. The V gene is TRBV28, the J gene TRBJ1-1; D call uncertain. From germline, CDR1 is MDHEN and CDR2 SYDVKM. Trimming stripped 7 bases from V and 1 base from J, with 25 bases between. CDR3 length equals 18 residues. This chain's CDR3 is CASTERAARGIGNTEAFF. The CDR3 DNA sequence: TGTGCCAGCACCGAGAGGGCAGCCCGAGGTATTGGGAACACTGAAGCTTTCTTT.